A single sample gave rise to the 28 T cell receptor beta chains below, sequenced in a study of cytomegalovirus exposure and HLA in healthy donors. PCR employed 60 Vbeta and 13 Jbeta primers. Data came from immunoSEQ multiplex PCR; TCRdb stores just in-frame clones and leaves some out. In the table there are around 80,000 clones, about 75% of which are singletons. Sequencing was performed on PBMCs. These TCRs come from a female donor in good health and CMV-seronegative.

CDR3 nucleotides: TGTGCCAGCAGTTCCTACAGTAACTATGGCTACACCTTC. Its translation: CASSSYSNYGYTF. The chain has TRBV6-6 and TRBJ1-2; no firm D call. The CDR3 is 13 residues long. The germline CDR1 and CDR2 sequences are MNHNY and SVGAGI (reference sequence). V lost 4 bases and J lost 1, with 7 bases in between.

The chain carries TRBV19 and TRBJ1-1; D remains ambiguous. The CDR3 sequence is 16 residues long. CDR1 is LNHDA, CDR2 SQIVND, per germline (reference sequence). Trimming cost V 3 bases and J 0 bases, with 14 bases left between them. The CDR3 bases are TGTGCCAGTAGTATTTTCGGGCGGGTGATGAACACTGAAGCTTTCTTT. Encoded protein: CASSIFGRVMNTEAFF.

This clone was detected only a few times. The V gene is TRBV5-1, the J gene TRBJ2-7; D may be TRBD1 (6 bases). This CDR3 is 14 amino acids long. Between the trimmed V and J ends, which lost 1 base and 1 base, there was a span of 9 bases. Germline V gives CDR1 SGHRS, CDR2 YFSETQ. CDR3: CASSLTGKSYEQYF. Here the CDR3 DNA reads TGCGCCAGCAGCTTGACAGGGAAGTCCTACGAGCAGTACTTC.

The chain combines TRBV4-1 with TRBJ1-1, with 11 bases aligning to TRBD1. The CDR3 spans 15 residues. The V gene's germline CDR1 is MGHRA and CDR2 YSYEKL. V shed 3 bases and J 3 bases; nucleotides not matched to a gene: 3. The CDR3 loop is CASSQPGQGDTEAFF. CDR3 DNA: TGCGCCAGCAGCCAGCCGGGACAGGGGGACACTGAAGCTTTCTTT.

The chain couples TRBV27 to TRBJ2-7; TRBD2 might be the D (6 bases). V was clipped by 3 bases and J by 0 bases, with 6 bases between them. The CDR3 is 13 amino acids. The germline CDR1 and CDR2 sequences are MNHEY and SMNVEV (reference sequence). The CDR3 DNA sequence: TGTGCCAGCAGTTTCGGGGGCTCCTACGAGCAGTACTTC. Its translation: CASSFGGSYEQYF.

The chain carries TRBV28 and TRBJ1-2; D might be TRBD1 (5 bases). V dropped 5 bases and J dropped 7 bases, with 17 bases sitting between them. The germline V gene has CDR1 MDHEN and CDR2 SYDVKM. The CDR3 has 14 residues. The CDR3 nucleotides are TGTGCCAGCAGTCCCCTTGGGGGGGGAGGTGGCTACACCTTC. This gives the protein CASSPLGGGGGYTF.

There are a few counts of this clone. Here the CDR3 reads CASSFVGLAGGDEQFF. CDR3 bases: TGTGCCAGCAGTTTCGTCGGACTAGCGGGGGGCGATGAGCAGTTCTTC. The chain uses TRBV6-5 and TRBJ2-1, with 14 bases matching TRBD2. Per germline, CDR1 MNHEY and CDR2 SVGAGI. This CDR3 is 16 amino acids long. The J segment lost 8 bases and the V segment lost 4 bases, leaving 7 bases of the junction unmatched.

The chain joins TRBV2 to TRBJ2-1; no clear D gene. CDR1 and CDR2 from the germline V gene are SNHLY and FYNNEI. CDR3 length: 15 amino acids. The V end lost 4 bases, the J end lost 2 bases, and 12 bases lay between the germline ends. The CDR3 bases are TGTGCCAGCAGTGGGAGAGCCAAGCCCTACAATGAGCAGTTCTTC. Translating it yields CASSGRAKPYNEQFF.

The J gene is TRBJ1-2, the V gene TRBV28, with D perhaps TRBD1 (6 bases). This CDR3 has 14 amino acids. Trimming removed 1 base from V and 2 bases from J, with 8 bases in between. Germline V gene data show CDR1 as MDHEN and CDR2 as SYDVKM. CDR3 sequence: CASSLFQGNYGYTF. The CDR3 DNA reads TGTGCCAGCAGTTTATTTCAGGGGAACTATGGCTACACCTTC.

As regards this clone: The junction departs from the called germline gene at one end, perhaps through a read error. The chain employs TRBV5-6 and TRBJ2-7; TRBD1 might be the D (5 bases). The germline gives CDR1 SGHDT, CDR2 YYEEEE. There are 13 residues in the CDR3. The CDR3, as DNA: TGTGCCAGCCTGACCGCAGGGTGGACGAGCTCAATCTTC. This translates into CASLTAGWTSSIF.

In this sample, this clone turned up a few times. The chain couples TRBV7-6 to TRBJ2-2; 10 bases fit TRBD1. Per germline, CDR1 SGHVS and CDR2 FNYEAQ. The CDR3 has 16 residues. V lost 5 bases and J lost 4; bases outside the gene matches: 7. The CDR3: CASSLRGQGSTGELFF. Written as DNA, the CDR3 is TGTGCCAGCAGCCTAAGGGGACAGGGGAGCACCGGGGAGCTGTTTTTT.

The chain links TRBV28 to TRBJ1-4, with D maybe TRBD1 (5 bases). This CDR3 has 13 amino acids. Trimming removed 4 bases from V and 6 bases from J, with 9 bases in between. Germline-derived CDR1 and CDR2 are MDHEN and SYDVKM. CDR3 coding DNA: TGTGCCAGCAGTTGGACAAACGATGAAAAACTGTTTTTT. Translated: CASSWTNDEKLFF. The full variable domain, its missing parts supplied by reference TRBV28 and TRBJ1-4, is DVKVTQSSRYLVKRTGEKVFLECVQDMDHENMFWYRQDPGLGLRLIYFSYDVKMKEKGDIPEGYSVSREKKERFSLILESASTNQTSMYLCASSWTNDEKLFFGSGTQLSVL.

The chain has TRBV10-3 and TRBJ1-1, with D possibly matching TRBD1 (5 bases). Germline loops: CDR1 ENHRY, CDR2 SYGVKD. V lost 0 bases, J lost 1 base, and 12 bases lay in between. The CDR3 contains 16 residues. The CDR3 DNA is TGTGCCATCAGTGAGTCCCCTGGGGGAGGGAACACTGAAGCTTTCTTT. Protein sequence: CAISESPGGGNTEAFF.

The V gene is TRBV4-3, the J gene TRBJ1-1; D gene ambiguous. The CDR3 consists of 13 residues. Between the trimmed V and J ends, which lost 2 bases and 5 bases, there was a span of 9 bases. Germline values: CDR1 LGHNA, CDR2 YSLEER. DNA of the CDR3: TGCGCCAGCAGCCAACAAGCGGGAACTGAAGCTTTCTTT. It encodes CASSQQAGTEAFF.

This CDR3 reads CASSDNEQYF. The CDR3 region has the DNA TGTGCCAGCAGTGACAACGAGCAGTACTTC. This rearrangement joins TRBV6-1 to TRBJ2-7; no reliable D call. V shed 3 bases and J shed 5 bases, with 2 bases lying between them. Germline assignment: CDR1 MNHNS and CDR2 SASEGT. This CDR3 is 10 amino acids long.

The chain uses TRBV7-2 and TRBJ1-2; 10 positions match TRBD1. The CDR3 consists of 16 residues. The trim removed 4 bases at V and 4 bases at J, leaving 9 bases unmatched. Germline V gives CDR1 SGHTA, CDR2 FQGNSA. DNA of the CDR3: TGTGCCAGCAGCTACTTACCGGGACAGGGGACCTATGGCTACACCTTC. It encodes CASSYLPGQGTYGYTF.

In this sample, this clone turned up a few times. V gene TRBV6-6 combines with J gene TRBJ2-7, with no clear D. V lost 6 bases and J lost 2, with 5 bases in between. The germline V gene has CDR1 MNHNY and CDR2 SVGAGI (reference sequence). This CDR3 contains 11 residues. CDR3 nucleotides: TGTGCCAGCAGCCCCGCCTACGAGCAGTACTTC. Amino acid sequence: CASSPAYEQYF.

This chain uses TRBV2 with TRBJ2-7, with a weak D call TRBD2 (5 bases). Germline V gene sequence: CDR1 SNHLY, CDR2 FYNNEI. This CDR3 region has 15 residues. Trimming shortened V by 4 bases and J by 0 bases, and 13 bases separated the two germline ends. CDR3 sequence reads: CASSAHRGLSYEQYF. The CDR3 DNA is TGTGCCAGCAGTGCTCACAGAGGGCTCTCCTACGAGCAGTACTTC.

This chain links TRBV9 with TRBJ2-3; perhaps TRBD1 as D (5 bases). The CDR3 runs to 14 residues. V was trimmed by 0 bases and J by 5 bases, leaving 10 bases between them. The germline gives CDR1 SGDLS, CDR2 YYNGEE. CDR3 sequence (DNA): TGTGCCAGCAGCGTAGCGCAGGGTAGAGATACGCAGTATTTT. It is translated as CASSVAQGRDTQYF.

This clone was recorded once. V and J are TRBV6-5 and TRBJ2-1; TRBD2 agrees at 13 bases. The CDR3 loop spans 14 amino acids. V trimming: 8 bases; J trimming: 8 bases; junction bases outside the gene matches: 6. CDR1 MNHEY and CDR2 SVGAGI come from the germline V gene. Written as DNA, the CDR3 is TGTGCCAGCTCTCGGACTAGCGGGGGTTATGAGCAGTTCTTC. Its translation: CASSRTSGGYEQFF.

This clone has just a few counts. The V call is TRBV6-5, the J call TRBJ1-4; 9 positions match TRBD1. This CDR3 is built from 15 residues. V lost 5 bases to trimming and J lost 0 bases; unmatched junction nucleotides: 1. CDR1 is MNHEY and CDR2 is SVGAGI in the germline V gene. CDR3 nucleotides: TGTGCCAGCAGTCGACAGGGGGCAACTAATGAAAAACTGTTTTTT. Protein: CASSRQGATNEKLFF.

In DNA form, the CDR3 reads TGTGCCAGCAGTGATAGACAGGGCTCCCTCTGGAATTCACCCCTCCACTTT. Its protein product is CASSDRQGSLWNSPLHF. The V call is TRBV6-1, the J call TRBJ1-6, with 7 bases lining up with TRBD1. V shed 3 bases, J shed 7 bases, and the junction held 12 bases outside the gene matches. This CDR3 is built from 17 residues. The germline CDR1 and CDR2 sequences are MNHNS and SASEGT.

The chain couples TRBV4-1 to TRBJ1-4; D gene unclear. CDR1 and CDR2 from the germline V gene are MGHRA and YSYEKL. V was clipped by 0 bases and J by 0 bases, with 11 bases between them. The CDR3 consists of 17 residues. CDR3 sequence reads: CASSQDLETSTNEKLFF. As DNA, the CDR3 is TGCGCCAGCAGCCAAGATCTTGAGACTTCAACTAATGAAAAACTGTTTTTT.

The chain couples TRBV6-5 to TRBJ1-2, with D maybe TRBD1 (6 bases). Germline V gene lookup returns CDR1 MNHEY and CDR2 SVGAGI. The CDR3 is 16 residues long. V gave up 0 bases and J gave up 5 bases, with 16 bases separating them. This CDR3 is CASSYSAGRGAYGYTF. The CDR3 DNA sequence: TGTGCCAGCAGTTACTCCGCGGGTCGGGGGGCATATGGCTACACCTTC.

V usage is TRBV19 and J usage is TRBJ2-3; no firm D call. CDR1 and CDR2 from the germline V gene are LNHDA and SQIVND (reference sequence). The CDR3 covers 11 residues. The V end was cut by 3 bases, the J end by 5 bases, with 3 bases between. The CDR3 DNA sequence: TGTGCCAGTAGTATTCAAGATACGCAGTATTTT. As protein: CASSIQDTQYF.

The chain combines TRBV11-2 with TRBJ2-7; D possibly corresponds to TRBD2 (5 bases). The CDR3 contains 13 residues. From germline, CDR1 is SGHAT and CDR2 FQNNGV. With 5 bases removed from V and 0 bases from J, the gap between germline ends came to 8 bases. The CDR3 region is CASSVAGSYEQYF. The CDR3 nucleotides read TGTGCCAGCAGCGTTGCGGGCTCCTACGAGCAGTACTTC.

This clone turned up a few times. The chain uses TRBV6-5 and TRBJ2-3; 10 bases are a match to TRBD1. Germline CDR1 is MNHEY and CDR2 is SVGAGI. The CDR3 loop spans 16 amino acids. The junction had 3 bases not matched to a gene; V was cut back by 2 bases and J by 1 base. CDR3: CASSYTGTGGTDTQYF. The CDR3 DNA reads as TGTGCCAGCAGTTACACAGGGACAGGGGGCACAGATACGCAGTATTTT.

This chain joins TRBV20-1 and TRBJ1-2, with TRBD1 as a possible D gene (6 bases). This CDR3 comprises 11 residues. V was pared by 3 bases and J by 10 bases, with 12 bases between. Germline V gives CDR1 DFQATT, CDR2 SNEGSKA (reference sequence). The CDR3 nucleotides are TGCAGTGCTAGTCACCAGGGGATCTACACCTTC. It specifies CSASHQGIYTF.